The entry below gives a single TCR beta chain sequence along with its context. Its target is not known. Assay: immunoSEQ multiplex PCR; the TCRdb copy retains only in-frame clones and omits some. The sample contains roughly 64,000 clones, around 87% of which appear only once. The sample is drawn from a study of Tregs in tolerant kidney transplant recipients. Study-wide results and caveats: Biological reproducibility was not directly addressed in this study. The small number of patients limits these findings pending further validation. The most relevant donor-specific Treg TCRbeta repertoire apparently came from expansion with activated donor B cells.

Related graft donors supplied nonmyeloablative bone marrow transplants, and mixed chimerism was transient. CD4+CD25+CD127- Tregs, CD4+CD25- non-Tregs, CD4 and CD8 cells were sorted. The CDR3 consists of 15 residues. Germline CDR1 SGHRS, CDR2 YFSETQ. Trimming cost V 4 bases and J 2 bases; bases outside gene matches: 3. The source material was CD4+ T cells from blood (PBMCs), sampled 6 months after the transplant. This chain uses TRBV5-1 with TRBJ2-3, with 11 bases matching TRBD2. This TCR came from a human patient who received a combined kidney and bone marrow transplant. Some T cells may trace back to the graft donor. This chain's CDR3 is CASSLGLADTDTQYF. As DNA, the CDR3 is TGCGCCAGCAGCCTGGGACTAGCGGACACAGATACGCAGTATTTT. Drawing the rest from reference TRBV5-1 and TRBJ2-3, the complete variable domain is KAGVTQTPRYLIKTRGQQVTLSCSPISGHRSVSWYQQTPGQGLQFLFEYFSETQRNKGNFPGRFSGRQFSNSRSEMNVSTLELGDSALYLCASSLGLADTDTQYFGPGTRLTVL.